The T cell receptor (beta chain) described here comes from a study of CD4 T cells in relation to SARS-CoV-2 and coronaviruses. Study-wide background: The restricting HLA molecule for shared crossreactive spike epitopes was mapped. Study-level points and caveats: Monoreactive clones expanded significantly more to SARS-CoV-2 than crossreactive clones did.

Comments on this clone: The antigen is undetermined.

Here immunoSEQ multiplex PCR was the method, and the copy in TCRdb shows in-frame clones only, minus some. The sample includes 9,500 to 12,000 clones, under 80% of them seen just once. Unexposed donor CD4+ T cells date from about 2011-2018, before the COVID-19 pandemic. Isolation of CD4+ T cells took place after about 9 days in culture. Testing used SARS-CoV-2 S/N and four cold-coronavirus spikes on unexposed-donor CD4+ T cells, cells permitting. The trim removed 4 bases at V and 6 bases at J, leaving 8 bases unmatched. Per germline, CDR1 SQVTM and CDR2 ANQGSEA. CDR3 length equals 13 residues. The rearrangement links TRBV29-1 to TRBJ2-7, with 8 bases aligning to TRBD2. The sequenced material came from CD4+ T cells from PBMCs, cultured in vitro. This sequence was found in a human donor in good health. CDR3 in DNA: TGCAGCGTTGGGGGGAGCGGGAGCCGCGAGCAGTACTTC. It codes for CSVGGSGSREQYF.